Described below is a single TCR beta chain sequence and its context. The target antigen is unknown. The V and J ends lost 6 bases and 6 bases respectively, with 18 bases between them. The CDR3 has 16 amino acids. Germline CDR1 MNHEY, CDR2 SVGEGT. These data belong to a study of T cell repertoires in cytomegalovirus infection. Study-wide background: CMV epitopes in the study were HLA-C-restricted (recently identified) and HLA-B-restricted (well studied). Based on public TCR beta signatures, there were indications of CMV infection and of a matching HLA type.

Findings and caveats of the study: Summed frequency of shared TCR beta families picked out CMV carriers who also had the relevant HLA. HLA-C-restricted CMV clonotypes gave the most frequent clonotype in two of eight donors.

MiXCR was run by TCRdb on the reads, yielding one entry per CDR3 protein. The top ten hold over 10% of the sample, which has some 800,000 distinct CDR3 sequences, 32% seen once. The sequence was obtained from a human donor in good health (CMV status not recorded). Some clones in this sample may be carry-over from other donors' samples. The chain couples TRBV6-2 or TRBV6-3 to TRBJ1-6, with D tentatively TRBD1 (5 bases). The material was cultured CD8+ T cells from PBMCs, obtained from culture after CMV antigen stimulation. The CDR3, as DNA: TGTGCCAGCAGCCGGGGGACCCGGGAGAGTAATTCACCCCTCCACTTT. Translated, it gives CASSRGTRESNSPLHF.